One and the same sample provided the 15 T cell receptor beta chains below, sequenced in a study of T cell responses to AZD1222 COVID-19 vaccine. The data were produced by immunoSEQ multiplex PCR, yet TCRdb's version contains in-frame clones alone and is incomplete. The repertoire has some 170,000 clones, about 93% of them found once; the top ten carry around 0.96%. Here the sequenced sample was peripheral blood, taken 28 days after the second dose of the MenACWY control vaccine. The receptors shown here come from an adult who received the MenACWY meningococcal vaccine as a control.

Here the CDR3 DNA reads TGTGCCAGCAGGAGGAGGGACAGCCCGGGTTCACCCCTCCACTTT. Translated, it gives CASRRRDSPGSPLHF. V usage is TRBV6-5 and J usage is TRBJ1-6; 7 positions match TRBD1. V lost 6 bases, J lost 9 bases, and 11 bases stayed unmatched. The germline CDR1 and CDR2 sequences are MNHEY and SVGAGI. This CDR3 has 15 residues.

This clone came up once. V usage is TRBV24-1 and J usage is TRBJ2-3, with 7 bases matching TRBD1. This CDR3 has 17 residues. The germline gives CDR1 KGHDR, CDR2 SFDVKD. The V segment lost 0 bases and the J segment 0 bases; nucleotides outside the gene matches: 5. The CDR3 DNA is TGTGCCACCAGTGATTTGATGGGGACAGCTAGCACAGATACGCAGTATTTT. Its protein is CATSDLMGTASTDTQYF.

This chain connects TRBV5-6 to TRBJ1-4, with D perhaps matching TRBD1 (5 bases). V gave up 1 base and J gave up 4 bases, with 20 bases separating them. Per germline, CDR1 SGHDT and CDR2 YYEEEE. This CDR3 contains 18 residues. The CDR3 DNA is TGTGCCAGCAGCTTGTATTTAGGACGGGACGTGGGTAATGAAAAACTGTTTTTT. This sequence encodes CASSLYLGRDVGNEKLFF.

The gene calls are TRBV5-1 and TRBJ1-2; TRBD1 might be the D (5 bases). The germline V and J ends were trimmed by 4 bases and 8 bases, with 12 bases remaining between them. This CDR3 is built from 12 residues. Looked up from germline, CDR1 is SGHRS and CDR2 is YFSETQ. CDR3 DNA: TGCGCCAGCAGCGTCGGGGGAGACGGCTACACCTTC. It encodes CASSVGGDGYTF.

Notes on this clone: Other DNA sequences in the sample encode the same CDR3. This sequence joins TRBV19 and TRBJ1-1; 7 positions agree with TRBD1. V shed 4 bases, J shed 0 bases, and the junction held 2 bases outside the gene matches. The length of the CDR3 is 14 residues. Germline-derived CDR1 and CDR2 are LNHDA and SQIVND (reference sequence). CDR3 residues: CASSKQGVNTEAFF. CDR3 coding DNA: TGTGCCAGTAGTAAGCAGGGGGTGAACACTGAAGCTTTCTTT. Filled out from reference TRBV19 and TRBJ1-1, the complete variable domain reads DGGITQSPKYLFRKEGQNVTLSCEQNLNHDAMYWYRQDPGQGLRLIYYSQIVNDFQKGDIAEGYSVSREKKESFPLTVTSAQKNPTAFYLCASSKQGVNTEAFFGQGTRLTVV.

V gene TRBV3-1 (or the pseudogene TRBV3-2) combines with J gene TRBJ2-7, with D hard to call. CDR1 and CDR2 from the germline V gene are LGHDT and YNNKEL (reference sequence). V dropped 1 base and J dropped 6 bases, with 7 bases sitting between them. The CDR3 is 12 residues long. CDR3 sequence (DNA): TGTGCCAGCAGCCAAGCTGGGTTCGAGCAGTACTTC. Encoded protein: CASSQAGFEQYF.

The chain recombines TRBV6-1 with TRBJ1-5, with 7 bases lining up with TRBD1. This CDR3 contains 23 residues. The V gene's germline CDR1 is MNHNS and CDR2 SASEGT. J gave up 0 bases and V 1 base, and 24 bases lay outside the gene matches. The CDR3 nucleotides are TGTGCCAGCAGTGAAGGGAAAGGTGAAGGGGGCAAGGGATGGCGGCATAGCAATCAGCCCCAGCATTTT. Translating gives CASSEGKGEGGKGWRHSNQPQHF.

The genes are TRBV4-1 and TRBJ1-4; D not certain. The germline V gene encodes CDR1 MGHRA and CDR2 YSYEKL. The CDR3 runs 16 residues. V dropped 4 bases and J dropped 8 bases, with 20 bases sitting between them. The CDR3 sequence: CASSPSQRAVREKLFF. The CDR3 nucleotides read TGCGCCAGCAGCCCCTCCCAGCGGGCGGTGAGGGAAAAACTGTTTTTT.

The rearrangement joins TRBV30 to TRBJ1-5; TRBD1 agrees at 10 bases. The germline CDR1 and CDR2 sequences are GTSNPN and SVGIG (reference sequence). This CDR3 spans 15 amino acids. Trimming removed 3 bases from V and 7 bases from J; junction bases left unmatched: 9. The CDR3 sequence: CAWSPTGGAEQPQHF. The CDR3 bases are TGTGCCTGGAGCCCGACAGGGGGCGCGGAACAGCCCCAGCATTTT.

The chain links TRBV30 to TRBJ1-3; D is uncertain. Germline CDR1 is GTSNPN and CDR2 is SVGIG (reference sequence). Trimming stripped 0 bases from V and 0 bases from J, with 9 bases between. CDR3 length: 15 residues. The CDR3 DNA is TGTGCCTGGAGTGTCGGGTTCATCTCTGGAAACACCATATATTTT. As protein: CAWSVGFISGNTIYF.

The V call is TRBV10-3, the J call TRBJ2-1; 8 bases are shared with TRBD2. Germline V lookup: CDR1 ENHRY, CDR2 SYGVKD. V gave up 5 bases and J gave up 1 base; unmatched junction bases: 1. The CDR3 covers 14 residues. The CDR3 DNA reads TGTGCCATCAGTCGGGGGGGGTCCTACAATGAGCAGTTCTTC. This sequence encodes CAISRGGSYNEQFF.

The V gene is TRBV27, the J gene TRBJ1-2; D is unclear. The V gene lost 0 bases and the J gene lost 5 bases, with 7 bases spanning the gap. Germline values: CDR1 MNHEY, CDR2 SMNVEV (reference sequence). The CDR3 length is 13 residues. As DNA, the CDR3 is TGTGCCAGCAGTTTATCTAGGATTTATGGCTACACCTTC. Protein product: CASSLSRIYGYTF.

This clone was seen just once. The chain joins TRBV19 to TRBJ1-2, with 12 nucleotides matching TRBD1. CDR1 and CDR2 from the germline V gene are LNHDA and SQIVND (reference sequence). V was clipped by 7 bases and J by 5 bases; unmatched bases: 11. The CDR3 sequence is 16 residues long. The CDR3 is CASIVSGDRGPYGYTF. The CDR3 DNA sequence: TGTGCCAGTATCGTCTCTGGGGACAGGGGGCCATATGGCTACACCTTC.

CDR3 sequence: CASRAGSHYGYTF. Here the CDR3 DNA reads TGTGCCAGCAGGGCAGGGTCACACTATGGCTACACCTTC. The V and J genes are TRBV25-1 and TRBJ1-2; D perhaps matches TRBD1 (5 bases). Per germline, CDR1 MGHDK and CDR2 SYGVNS. This CDR3 has 13 amino acids. Trimming cost V 6 bases and J 3 bases, with 11 bases left between them.

The chain recombines TRBV27 with TRBJ1-1; D not resolved. The CDR3 extends over 15 amino acids. Deletions cut 0 bases from V and 0 bases from J, with 8 bases between. CDR1 and CDR2 (germline): MNHEY, SMNVEV (reference sequence). In DNA, the CDR3 is TGTGCCAGCAGTTTATCAGGGCACCTGAACACTGAAGCTTTCTTT. Protein product: CASSLSGHLNTEAFF.